The clone carrying this TCR beta chain was recorded at least ten times. Its specificity is not known. The data belong to a study of T cells after posttransplantation cyclophosphamide. Study-wide findings and caveats: Later post-transplant blood repertoires were often dominated by donor CD8+ memory clones.

Peripheral blood was collected from the related graft donor on the marrow donation day. The CDR3 sequence is 18 residues long. In germline, CDR1 is LNHDA, CDR2 SQIVND (reference sequence). Trimming cost V 4 bases and J 4 bases; bases outside gene matches: 14. Using immunoSEQ multiplex PCR, the repertoire was profiled, and TCRdb retains in-frame clones only, with some absent. The sample contains about 40,000 clones, none of them singletons. V usage is TRBV19 and J usage is TRBJ1-3; 9 bases are shared with TRBD1. This clonotype was obtained from a woman in her forties or fifties in good health and a related stem cell transplant donor. Sequences were obtained from PBMCs. CDR3 nucleotides: TGTGCCAGTAGTACCCCGGGACAGGGTGTCGTCGGAGGAAACACCATATATTTT. This gives the protein CASSTPGQGVVGGNTIYF.